This TCR beta chain is drawn from a study of regulatory T cells in long-lasting Graves disease. Germline assignment: CDR1 MNHEY and CDR2 SVGEGT. CDR3 size: 17 residues. Construction of TCR beta libraries relied on iRepertoire HTBI primers and on Arm-PCR targeting CDR3 regions. Via MiXCR, TCRdb re-called the multiplex PCR reads, giving one row per CDR3 protein. The sample lists hundreds of thousands of distinct CDR3 sequences; about 16% were seen once. Time point indicated: newly diagnosed GD, antithyroid drugs for less than 3 months. Researchers made the TCR library from RNA that was extracted from PBMCs. A remark on this clonotype: Antigen specificity is unknown. A much larger clonotype is one base distant, so this may be a read error.

Whole-study findings and limits: New patients shared 750 to 1,000 public clonotypes, and persistent patients shared more, with approximately 2,500.

The same sample was also used in a study of T cells in Graves' hyperthyroidism and ophthalmopathy. That report notes: Uncontrolled infection, other autoimmune disease, pregnancy or lactation barred patients from enrollment. The HTBI primer set drove a first-round RT-PCR of the TCR CDR3.

The chain joins TRBV6-2 or TRBV6-3 to TRBJ2-1; 8 bases align to TRBD2. The origin of this receptor is a woman in her thirties with Graves disease. This material consisted of peripheral blood mononuclear cells (PBMCs), taken at new diagnosis, from a patient treated with antithyroid drugs. The CDR3 sequence: CASSDPKREISHNERFF. The CDR3 region has the DNA TGTGCCAGCAGTGACCCCAAGCGGGAGATATCCCACAATGAGCGGTTCTTC.